The 28 T cell receptor beta chains below all came from one sample that was sequenced in a study of blood T cell repertoires in COVID-19. TCRdb's table, derived via immunoSEQ multiplex PCR, lists solely in-frame clones and lacks some. The table has about 190,000 clones, about 81% seen once. Material for sequencing was peripheral blood. These receptor sequences come from a woman aged 55 to 70 with COVID-19, enrolled during active disease.

The V and J genes are TRBV7-9 and TRBJ1-5; 12 bases align to TRBD1. The trim removed 3 bases at V and 6 bases at J, leaving 6 bases unmatched. In germline, CDR1 is SEHNR, CDR2 FQNEAQ (reference sequence). CDR3 length equals 16 residues. The CDR3 region has the DNA TGTGCCAGCAGCTTGGGGGACAGGGGGCGAGGTCAGCCCCAGCATTTT. Protein sequence: CASSLGDRGRGQPQHF.

The chain joins TRBV3-1 (or the pseudogene TRBV3-2) to TRBJ2-1; D might be TRBD1 (6 bases). This CDR3 contains 17 residues. Trimming left V 4 bases short and J 1 base short, with 17 bases between. Germline V gene lookup returns CDR1 LGHDT and CDR2 YNNKEL (reference sequence). The CDR3 protein is CASSRGLGSRSYNEQFF. The CDR3 nucleotides read TGTGCCAGCAGCCGGGGGCTAGGCTCTCGATCCTACAATGAGCAGTTCTTC.

This chain connects TRBV15 to TRBJ2-1, with unresolved D. This CDR3 has 12 amino acids. CDR1 and CDR2 (germline): LNHNV, YYDKDF (reference sequence). V lost 4 bases and J 7 bases, leaving 8 bases between the germline ends. The CDR3 is CATSKARNEQFF. In DNA form, the CDR3 reads TGTGCCACCAGCAAAGCTCGGAATGAGCAGTTCTTC.

This chain connects TRBV2 to TRBJ2-1, with TRBD2 matching over 7 bases. There are 15 residues in the CDR3. V gave up 6 bases and J gave up 9 bases; unmatched junction bases: 14. Germline lookup yields CDR1 SNHLY and CDR2 FYNNEI. The CDR3 spells CASSLRDYGTREQFF. CDR3 bases: TGTGCCAGCAGCCTCCGGGACTACGGGACGCGTGAGCAGTTCTTC.

The chain employs TRBV10-2 and TRBJ2-5; 9 bases are a match to TRBD1. The V segment lost 0 bases and the J segment 3 bases; nucleotides outside the gene matches: 2. The CDR3 covers 15 residues. Germline V gene sequence: CDR1 WSHSY, CDR2 SAAADI. The CDR3 coding sequence is TGCGCCAGCAGTGAGTCCTGGGACAGGGAAGAGACCCAGTACTTC. Translated: CASSESWDREETQYF.

The rearrangement links TRBV27 to TRBJ2-6; TRBD1 aligns across 11 bases. The CDR3 covers 19 residues. V was pared by 1 base and J by 0 bases, with 5 bases of the junction left unmatched. Germline V gene data show CDR1 as MNHEY and CDR2 as SMNVEV (reference sequence). In DNA form, the CDR3 reads TGTGCCAGCAGTTTATTGGGGACAGGGGGAACCTCTGGGGCCAACGTCCTGACTTTC. This encodes CASSLLGTGGTSGANVLTF.

This chain connects TRBV6-5 to TRBJ1-6; D remains unclear. Germline CDR1 MNHEY, CDR2 SVGAGI. V was trimmed by 0 bases and J by 7 bases, leaving 7 bases between them. The CDR3 extends over 14 amino acids. The CDR3, as DNA: TGTGCCAGCAGTTACTCGGTGCGGAATTCACCCCTCCACTTT. Protein: CASSYSVRNSPLHF.

This chain connects TRBV7-9 to TRBJ2-5; 10 positions agree with TRBD2. V lost 2 bases, J lost 2 bases, and 5 bases stayed unmatched. This CDR3 contains 16 residues. Looked up from germline, CDR1 is SEHNR and CDR2 is FQNEAQ (reference sequence). The CDR3 sequence: CASSLFSTSGQETQYF. The DNA for the CDR3 is TGTGCCAGCAGCTTATTCTCGACTAGCGGGCAAGAGACCCAGTACTTC.

The chain recombines TRBV6-5 with TRBJ1-5; D is possibly TRBD1 (5 bases). Per the germline V gene, CDR1 is MNHEY and CDR2 is SVGAGI. Between the trimmed V and J ends, which lost 6 bases and 0 bases, there was a span of 6 bases. The CDR3 runs to 13 residues. The chain's CDR3 is CASSDSSNQPQHF. The CDR3 DNA reads as TGTGCCAGCAGCGACAGTAGCAATCAGCCCCAGCATTTT.

The chain couples TRBV6-5 to TRBJ2-7; TRBD1 aligns across 7 bases. The CDR3 has 14 residues. Losses at the gene ends were 6 bases for V and 7 bases for J; bases not matched to a gene: 12. Germline V gives CDR1 MNHEY, CDR2 SVGAGI. CDR3 coding DNA: TGTGCCAGCAGCCGGCCAAGGACAGGTGGGGAGCAGTACGTC. Translation: CASSRPRTGGEQYV.

The chain carries TRBV9 and TRBJ2-7; 7 bases line up with TRBD2. CDR1 and CDR2 from the germline V gene are SGDLS and YYNGEE. The V segment lost 5 bases and the J segment 3 bases; nucleotides outside the gene matches: 11. The CDR3 is 15 amino acids. CDR3 coding DNA: TGTGCCAGCAGTAACAGCGGGGCAAGCGGCTACGAGCAGTACTTC. It translates to CASSNSGASGYEQYF.

The rearrangement joins TRBV2 to TRBJ2-1; TRBD2 aligns across 8 bases. This CDR3 region has 18 residues. The V gene end was trimmed by 6 bases and the J gene end by 5 bases; junction bases not matched to a gene: 18. Germline V gene data show CDR1 as SNHLY and CDR2 as FYNNEI. CDR3 coding DNA: TGTGCCAGCAGAGAATTAGGTGCCGGCGGGGGGATCCACAATGAGCAGTTCTTC. It translates to CASRELGAGGGIHNEQFF.

The J gene is TRBJ1-4, the V gene TRBV7-9, with TRBD1 as a possible D gene (5 bases). CDR3 length: 14 residues. Trimming removed 5 bases from V and 5 bases from J, with 12 bases in between. The germline V gene has CDR1 SEHNR and CDR2 FQNEAQ (reference sequence). The CDR3 DNA reads TGTGCCAGCAGCCTCAGGGTGGAGAATGAAAAACTGTTTTTT. Residues: CASSLRVENEKLFF.

Points on this clone: This sample includes further DNA sequences coding for the same CDR3. V and J are TRBV9 and TRBJ1-4, with 8 bases identical to TRBD1. The CDR3 has 16 residues. J lost 2 bases, V lost 0 bases, and 3 bases had no gene match. CDR1 SGDLS and CDR2 YYNGEE come from the germline V gene. CDR3 coding DNA: TGTGCCAGCAGCGTAGGACAGGGGAGGACTAATGAAAAACTGTTTTTT. This gives the protein CASSVGQGRTNEKLFF.

The table lists this clone with a few counts. This chain uses TRBV28 with TRBJ1-2, with 9 bases that match TRBD1. Germline CDR1 and CDR2: MDHEN and SYDVKM. CDR3 size: 14 residues. The V and J ends lost 8 bases and 5 bases, in that order; junction bases with no gene match: 9. The CDR3 reads CASRSGTGPYGYTF. CDR3 coding DNA: TGTGCCAGCCGCTCAGGGACAGGGCCTTATGGCTACACCTTC.

The chain employs TRBV7-2 and TRBJ1-3, with D maybe TRBD1 (6 bases). Germline values: CDR1 SGHTA, CDR2 FQGNSA. The CDR3 totals 15 residues. Trimming pared 7 bases from V and 0 bases from J, leaving 13 bases between. CDR3 in DNA: TGTGCCAGCAACCCGACAGGACGCTCTGGAAACACCATATATTTT. Translated, it gives CASNPTGRSGNTIYF.

The rearrangement uses TRBV7-3 and TRBJ2-1; D not resolved. Germline V gene lookup returns CDR1 SGHTA and CDR2 FQGTGA. Deletions cut 3 bases from V and 3 bases from J, with 6 bases between. This CDR3 has 13 residues. The CDR3 sequence: CASSFASYNEQFF. DNA for the CDR3: TGTGCCAGCAGCTTTGCCAGCTACAATGAGCAGTTCTTC.

V usage is TRBV27 and J usage is TRBJ2-7; 14 bases match TRBD2. V was clipped by 6 bases and J by 3 bases; unmatched bases: 7. This CDR3 is built from 16 residues. In germline, CDR1 is MNHEY, CDR2 SMNVEV (reference sequence). Written as DNA, the CDR3 is TGTGCCAGCAGGTATAGACTAGCGGGAGGGTTCTACGAGCAGTACTTC. Amino acids: CASRYRLAGGFYEQYF.

The chain carries TRBV27 and TRBJ2-2; D is ambiguous. This CDR3 has 14 residues. Germline V gene sequence: CDR1 MNHEY, CDR2 SMNVEV (reference sequence). V gave up 7 bases and J gave up 3 bases, with 12 bases separating them. The CDR3 reads CASTWPGDTGELFF. CDR3 sequence (DNA): TGTGCCAGCACCTGGCCGGGTGACACCGGGGAGCTGTTTTTT.

J is TRBJ1-2 and V is TRBV4-3; D gene uncertain. This CDR3 contains 14 residues. The ends were cut back, 2 bases at V and 8 bases at J, with 15 bases in the middle. Germline assignment: CDR1 LGHNA and CDR2 YSLEER. In DNA, the CDR3 is TGCGCCAGCAGCCAAATTACTGAAGAACGAGGCTACACCTTC. Protein product: CASSQITEERGYTF.

The V and J genes are TRBV27 and TRBJ1-2; D is ambiguous. V dropped 0 bases and J dropped 4 bases, with 9 bases sitting between them. Germline-derived CDR1 and CDR2 are MNHEY and SMNVEV (reference sequence). The CDR3 spans 14 residues. The CDR3 reads CASSLSGEGYGYTF. The CDR3 bases are TGTGCCAGCAGTTTATCGGGAGAGGGCTATGGCTACACCTTC.

This clone appeared a few times. V usage is TRBV9 and J usage is TRBJ2-1; maybe TRBD1 (6 bases). V was cut by 0 bases and J by 4 bases, with 11 bases left in between. This CDR3 has 15 residues. Per germline, CDR1 SGDLS and CDR2 YYNGEE. The chain's CDR3 is CASSVDVQGYNEQFF. Written as DNA, the CDR3 is TGTGCCAGCAGCGTAGACGTACAGGGATACAATGAGCAGTTCTTC.

The chain links TRBV6-5 to TRBJ1-1; 7 bases match TRBD1. The CDR3 sequence is 14 residues long. V trimming: 0 bases; J trimming: 5 bases; junction bases outside the gene matches: 3. Germline V CDR1 and CDR2: MNHEY, SVGAGI. CDR3 residues: CASSYSGGGTEAFF. The DNA for the CDR3 is TGTGCCAGCAGTTACTCAGGGGGCGGAACTGAAGCTTTCTTT.

The chain carries TRBV5-4 and TRBJ1-1, with 8 bases that match TRBD1. V lost 4 bases, J lost 5 bases, and 10 bases stayed unmatched. Germline loops: CDR1 SGHNT, CDR2 YYREEE (reference sequence). The CDR3 is 15 amino acids. The CDR3 sequence: CASSGTGTSGTEAFF. The CDR3 DNA sequence: TGTGCCAGCAGCGGGACAGGAACGTCGGGAACTGAAGCTTTCTTT.

This chain links TRBV28 with TRBJ1-5; D is possibly TRBD1 (5 bases). V was pared by 3 bases and J by 2 bases, with 11 bases between. Germline V gene sequence: CDR1 MDHEN, CDR2 SYDVKM. This CDR3 contains 15 residues. The chain's CDR3 is CASSFRGIGNQPQHF. CDR3 sequence (DNA): TGTGCCAGCAGTTTTCGGGGGATAGGCAATCAGCCCCAGCATTTT.

V usage is TRBV6-6 and J usage is TRBJ2-7; D possibly corresponds to TRBD1 (6 bases). The CDR3 contains 14 residues. The V end lost 2 bases, the J end lost 4 bases, and 12 bases lay between the germline ends. Germline assignment: CDR1 MNHNY and CDR2 SVGAGI (reference sequence). In DNA, the CDR3 is TGTGCCAGCAGTTACCCGGGACATTCTTACGAGCAGTACTTC. It codes for CASSYPGHSYEQYF.

J is TRBJ2-3 and V is TRBV7-3, with 11 bases lining up with TRBD2. The CDR3 extends over 15 amino acids. The V gene end was trimmed by 5 bases and the J gene end by 4 bases; junction bases not matched to a gene: 5. The germline gives CDR1 SGHTA, CDR2 FQGTGA. The CDR3 nucleotides are TGTGCCAGCAGCCCGATGGGACTAGCGGCAGATACGCAGTATTTT. It yields the protein CASSPMGLAADTQYF.

This chain links TRBV6-2 or TRBV6-3 with TRBJ2-1; 8 nucleotides align to TRBD1. The CDR3 is made up of 15 amino acids. The V gene's germline CDR1 is MNHEY and CDR2 SVGEGT. With V trimmed by 2 bases and J by 6 bases, 6 bases remained unmatched. CDR3 protein: CASSYLGQGFNEQFF. CDR3 bases: TGTGCCAGCAGTTACCTCGGACAGGGTTTCAATGAGCAGTTCTTC.